These T cell receptor beta chains were read from a single sample in a study of blood T cell repertoires in COVID-19. TCRdb's copy holds only in-frame clones and misses some; the assay was immunoSEQ multiplex PCR. The sample yields some 270,000 clones, under 95% seen once. Sequenced material: PBMCs or T cells enriched from blood (not recorded which). The receptors were gathered from a man aged 40-50 years who had been exposed to COVID-19. The CDR3 runs from the conserved cysteine through the conserved F or W. D genes are given only for firm matches. Clone size, where shown, is once, few, many, or a class for clones that have expanded.

TRBJ1-4 | NA | NA | TRBV15 | TGTGCCACCAGCAGAGTAGGACAGATTAATGAAAAACTGTTTTTT | CATSRVGQINEKLFF
TRBJ2-7 | NA | NA | TRBV5-1 | TGCGCCAGCAGCCCCCAGGGGACGGAAACCTACGAGCAGTACTTC | CASSPQGTETYEQYF
TRBJ2-4 | NA | NA | TRBV27 | TGTGCCAGCAGTTTATCCGGCGGGGTGGGACTAGCCAAAAACATTCAGTACTTC | CASSLSGGVGLAKNIQYF
TRBJ2-5 | TRBD2 | NA | TRBV14 | TGTGCCAGCAGCCAAGATCATAGGACTAGCGGAGAGACCCAGTACTTC | CASSQDHRTSGETQYF
TRBJ1-3 | NA | NA | TRBV12-3/TRBV12-4 | TGTGCCAGCAGCCCCCCGGGAAACACCATATATTTT | CASSPPGNTIYF
TRBJ2-3 | NA | few | TRBV24-1 | TGTGCCACCAGTGATTCGTCGGTTCCGCCAGATACGCAGTATTTT | CATSDSSVPPDTQYF
TRBJ2-2 | TRBD2 | NA | TRBV9 | TGTGCCAGCAGCGTAGCTACTAGCGGGAGGGCGGGCACCGGGGAGCTGTTTTTT | CASSVATSGRAGTGELFF
TRBJ2-1 | TRBD2 | NA | TRBV5-6 | TGTGCCAGCAGCACGGGACTAGCGGCCTACAATGAGCAGTTCTTC | CASSTGLAAYNEQFF
TRBJ1-1 | NA | NA | TRBV27 | TGTGCCAGCAGTTTAAATAGGGGAGGGGGCACTGAAGCTTTCTTT | CASSLNRGGGTEAFF
TRBJ1-2 | NA | NA | TRBV28 | TGTGCCAGCAGTTTAAGGACAGTTTACTATGGCTACACCTTC | CASSLRTVYYGYTF
TRBJ2-4 | TRBD1 | NA | TRBV24-1 | TGTGCCACCCGGGACAGGGTCAAAAACATTCAGTACTTC | CATRDRVKNIQYF
TRBJ2-1 | TRBD2 | NA | TRBV11-2 | TGTGCCAGCAGCCTACGACTAGCGGGGCCCAATGAGCAGTTCTTC | CASSLRLAGPNEQFF
TRBJ2-3 | NA | NA | TRBV23-1 | TGCGCCATCGAAATCGAGACTACGGGTAGCGGCCCATGCACAGATACGCAGTATTTT | CAIEIETTGSGPCTDTQYF
TRBJ1-1 | NA | NA | TRBV11-2 | TGTGCCAGCAGCCGCGTCGGGGGGAACACTGAAGCTTTCTTT | CASSRVGGNTEAFF
TRBJ1-2 | NA | NA | TRBV11-3 | TGTGCCAGCACACAGGACAGCCTTACCTATGGCTACACCTTC | CASTQDSLTYGYTF
TRBJ2-1 | NA | NA | TRBV7-9 | TGTGCCAGCAGCTTAGCACAGACATCCTACAATGAGCAGTTCTTC | CASSLAQTSYNEQFF
TRBJ2-5 | NA | NA | TRBV24-1 | TGTGCCACCGATACGGGACTCACGGAGACCCAGTACTTC | CATDTGLTETQYF
TRBJ1-3 | NA | NA | TRBV10-2 | TGCGCCAGCAGCCGAGAGGGAAACACCATATATTTT | CASSREGNTIYF
TRBJ2-6 | NA | NA | TRBV9 | TGTGCCAGCAGCGTAGGGGCCGGGGCCAACGTCCTGACTTTC | CASSVGAGANVLTF
TRBJ2-7 | TRBD2 | NA | TRBV4-1 | TGCGCCAGCAGTAAATTAGCGGGACTTGGCTACGAGCAGTACTTC | CASSKLAGLGYEQYF
TRBJ1-1 | TRBD1 | NA | TRBV28 | TGTGCCAGCAGTCAACCGGGACAGGGGGCGAGAACTGAAGCTTTCTTT | CASSQPGQGARTEAFF
TRBJ1-6 | NA | NA | TRBV6-5 | TGTGCCAGCACCGACCTGTGGGGGGGCAATTCACCCCTCCACTTT | CASTDLWGGNSPLHF
TRBJ1-5 | TRBD1 | NA | TRBV4-2 | TGTGCCAGCAGCCACAAGAACGGGACAGGGGGCAATCAGCCCCAGCATTTT | CASSHKNGTGGNQPQHF
TRBJ1-4 | NA | NA | TRBV6-5 | TGTGCCAGCACAAACATATTGAATGAAAAACTGTTTTTT | CASTNILNEKLFF
TRBJ2-3 | TRBD2 | NA | TRBV28 | TGTGCCAGCAGTTTAGCTTACCGCGGGAGGGCCGGAGATACGCAGTATTTT | CASSLAYRGRAGDTQYF
TRBJ2-7 | TRBD2 | once | TRBV7-2 | TGTGCCAGCAGCTCAAGCGGGAGGGTGTACGAGCAGTACTTC | CASSSSGRVYEQYF
TRBJ2-7 | NA | NA | TRBV18 | TGTGCCAGCTCACCAGGGGCAAACTACGAGCAGTACTTC | CASSPGANYEQYF
TRBJ2-7 | TRBD1 | NA | TRBV7-2 | TGTGCCAGCAGCCTACCCGTAGGGGGCAGGTACGAGCAGTACTTC | CASSLPVGGRYEQYF
TRBJ2-3 | TRBD2 | NA | TRBV19 | TGTGCCAGTAGTACGGCGGGAGTAATAAGAGGTACAGATACGCAGTATTTT | CASSTAGVIRGTDTQYF
TRBJ2-1 | TRBD1 | NA | TRBV18 | TGTGCCAGCTCACCAACCCCTCCGGGACAGGGGCTCAATGAGCAGTTCTTC | CASSPTPPGQGLNEQFF
TRBJ2-2 | NA | NA | TRBV19 | TGTGCCAGTAGTAACCCTACAGGGTACACCGGGGAGCTGTTTTTT | CASSNPTGYTGELFF
TRBJ2-5 | TRBD1 | once | TRBV4-1 | TGCGCCAGCAGCCAGAGGGGTTCAGGGGGCTCGGAGACCCAGTACTTC | CASSQRGSGGSETQYF
TRBJ1-2 | NA | NA | TRBV14 | TGTGCCAGCAGCCAAGACAGGGGTCGGGGCTACACCTTC | CASSQDRGRGYTF
TRBJ2-7 | TRBD2 | NA | TRBV27 | TGTGCCAGCGGGCTAGCGGGGGCCGAGCAGTACTTC | CASGLAGAEQYF
TRBJ2-1 | TRBD1 | once | TRBV18 | TGTGCCAGCTCACCAGTGGGACAGGGGTACAATGAGCAGTTCTTC | CASSPVGQGYNEQFF
TRBJ2-3 | TRBD2 | NA | TRBV9 | TGTGCCAGCAGCGTAGGGTCTAGCGGGGGCACAGATACGCAGTATTTT | CASSVGSSGGTDTQYF
TRBJ1-5 | NA | NA | TRBV19 | TGTGCCAGTAGGGAATGGGGGGACTTTCAGCCCCAGCATTTT | CASREWGDFQPQHF
TRBJ2-1 | TRBD1 | NA | TRBV27 | TGTGCCAGCAGCACCCTCCTACCGGGACAGGGGCCATACAATGAGCAGTTCTTC | CASSTLLPGQGPYNEQFF